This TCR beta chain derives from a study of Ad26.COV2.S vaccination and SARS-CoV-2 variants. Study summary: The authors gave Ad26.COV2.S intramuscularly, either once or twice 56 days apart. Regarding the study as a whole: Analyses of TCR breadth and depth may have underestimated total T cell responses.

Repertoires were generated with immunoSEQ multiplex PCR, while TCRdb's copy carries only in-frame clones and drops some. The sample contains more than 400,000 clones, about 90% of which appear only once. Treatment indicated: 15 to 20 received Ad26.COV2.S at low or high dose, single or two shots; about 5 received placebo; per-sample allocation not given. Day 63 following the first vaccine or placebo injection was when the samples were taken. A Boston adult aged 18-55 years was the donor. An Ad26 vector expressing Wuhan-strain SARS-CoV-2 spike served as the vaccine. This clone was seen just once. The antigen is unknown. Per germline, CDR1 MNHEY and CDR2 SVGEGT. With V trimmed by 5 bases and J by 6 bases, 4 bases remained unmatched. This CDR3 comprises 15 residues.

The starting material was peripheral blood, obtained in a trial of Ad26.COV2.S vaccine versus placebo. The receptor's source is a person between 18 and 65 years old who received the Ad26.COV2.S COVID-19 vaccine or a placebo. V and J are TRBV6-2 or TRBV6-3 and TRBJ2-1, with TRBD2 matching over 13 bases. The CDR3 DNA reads TGTGCCAGCAGTCCCGGACTAGCGGGAGCCAATGAGCAGTTCTTC. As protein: CASSPGLAGANEQFF.